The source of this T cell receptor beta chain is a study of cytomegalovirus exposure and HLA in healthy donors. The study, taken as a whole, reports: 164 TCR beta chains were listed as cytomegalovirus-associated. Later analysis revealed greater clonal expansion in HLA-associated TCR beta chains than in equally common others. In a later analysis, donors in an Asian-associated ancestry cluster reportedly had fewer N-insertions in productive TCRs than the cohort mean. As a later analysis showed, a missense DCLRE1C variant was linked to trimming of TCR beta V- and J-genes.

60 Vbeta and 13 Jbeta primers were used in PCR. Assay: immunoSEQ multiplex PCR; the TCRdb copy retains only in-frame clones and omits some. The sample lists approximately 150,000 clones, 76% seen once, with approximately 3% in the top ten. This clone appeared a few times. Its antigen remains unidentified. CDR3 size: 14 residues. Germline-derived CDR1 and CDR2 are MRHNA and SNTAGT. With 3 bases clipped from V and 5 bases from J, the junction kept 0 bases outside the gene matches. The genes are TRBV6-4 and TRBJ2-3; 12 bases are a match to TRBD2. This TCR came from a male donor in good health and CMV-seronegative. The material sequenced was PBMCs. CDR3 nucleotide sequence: TGTGCCAGCAGTGAGGGACTAGCGGGAGATACGCAGTATTTT. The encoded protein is CASSEGLAGDTQYF.